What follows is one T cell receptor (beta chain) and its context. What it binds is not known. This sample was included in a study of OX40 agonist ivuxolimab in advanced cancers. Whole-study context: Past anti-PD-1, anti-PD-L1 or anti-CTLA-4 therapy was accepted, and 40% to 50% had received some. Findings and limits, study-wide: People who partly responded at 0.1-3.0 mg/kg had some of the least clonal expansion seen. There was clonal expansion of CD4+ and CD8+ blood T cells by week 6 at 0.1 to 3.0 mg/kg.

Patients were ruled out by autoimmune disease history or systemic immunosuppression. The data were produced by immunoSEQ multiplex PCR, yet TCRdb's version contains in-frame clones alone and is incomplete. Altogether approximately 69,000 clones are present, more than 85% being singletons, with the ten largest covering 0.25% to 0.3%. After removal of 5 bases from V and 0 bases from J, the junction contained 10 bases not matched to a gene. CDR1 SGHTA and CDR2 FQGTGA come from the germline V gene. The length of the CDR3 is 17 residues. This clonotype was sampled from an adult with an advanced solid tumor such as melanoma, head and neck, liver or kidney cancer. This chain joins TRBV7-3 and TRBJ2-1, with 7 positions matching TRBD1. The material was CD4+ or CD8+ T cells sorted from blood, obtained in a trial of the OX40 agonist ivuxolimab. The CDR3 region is CASSQQPTGFSYNEQFF. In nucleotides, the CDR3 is TGTGCCAGCAGCCAGCAACCGACAGGGTTCTCCTACAATGAGCAGTTCTTC.